The TCR beta chain under discussion was sequenced for a study of neurological immune-mediated disorders. Germline V lookup: CDR1 KGHSH, CDR2 LQKENI. V was clipped by 2 bases and J by 2 bases, with 6 bases between them. This CDR3 spans 13 amino acids. One entry per CDR3 protein results from TCRdb running MiXCR on the 5' RACE reads. This sample has roughly 88,000 distinct CDR3 sequences, with under 4.5% found just once. This clonotype was observed at least ten times. J is TRBJ2-5 and V is TRBV18; D gene uncertain. The sequence was collected from a woman in her forties or fifties with multiple sclerosis. Input material: PBMCs. The CDR3 sequence: CASSPGIQETQYF. In DNA, the CDR3 is TGTGCCAGCTCACCAGGGATTCAAGAGACCCAGTACTTC.